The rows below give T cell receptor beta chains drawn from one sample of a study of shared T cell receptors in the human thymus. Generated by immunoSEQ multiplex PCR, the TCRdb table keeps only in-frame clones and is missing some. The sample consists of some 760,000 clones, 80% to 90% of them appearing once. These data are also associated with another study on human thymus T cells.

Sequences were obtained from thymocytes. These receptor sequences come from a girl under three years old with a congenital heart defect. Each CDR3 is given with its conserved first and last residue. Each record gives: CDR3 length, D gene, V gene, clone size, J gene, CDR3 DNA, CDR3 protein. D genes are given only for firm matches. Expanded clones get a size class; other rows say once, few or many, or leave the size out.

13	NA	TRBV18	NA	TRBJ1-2	TGTGCCAGCTCACCGTCAGGGATAGGTGGCTACACCTTC	CASSPSGIGGYTF
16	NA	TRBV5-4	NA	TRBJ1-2	TGTGCCAGCAGCTTGGTTTCTCGTCGGGGGGCGCTTGGCTACACCTTC	CASSLVSRRGALGYTF
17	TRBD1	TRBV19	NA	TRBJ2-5	TGTGCCAGTAGTGACAGGACCGGGACAGGGGCTAAAGAGACCCAGTACTTC	CASSDRTGTGAKETQYF
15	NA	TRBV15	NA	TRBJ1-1	TGTGCCACCAGCAGAGCCACAGGGAATTGCACTGAAGCTTTCTTT	CATSRATGNCTEAFF
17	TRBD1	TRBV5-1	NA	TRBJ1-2	TGCGCCAGCAGCTGGGGGAGGGACAGGGACAAGTCTGGTGGCTACACCTTC	CASSWGRDRDKSGGYTF
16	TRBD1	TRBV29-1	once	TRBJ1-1	TGCAGCGTTGAAGATTCGGGACAGGGGGGATGCACTGAAGCTTTCTTT	CSVEDSGQGGCTEAFF
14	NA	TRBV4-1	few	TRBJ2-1	TGCGCCAGCAGCCAAGAGGCACAGGGCAATGAGCAGTTCTTC	CASSQEAQGNEQFF
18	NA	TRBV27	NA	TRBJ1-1	TGTGCCAGCAGTTGGCATGCAGGCCTCGCGTCGCGTCTCACTGAAGCTTTCTTT	CASSWHAGLASRLTEAFF
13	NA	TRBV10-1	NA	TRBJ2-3	TGCGCCAGCAGTGGACACCTCACAGATACGCAGTATTTT	CASSGHLTDTQYF
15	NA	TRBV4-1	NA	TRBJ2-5	TGCGCCAGCAGCCAACATCCTTCTAGTGGAGAGACCCAGTACTTC	CASSQHPSSGETQYF
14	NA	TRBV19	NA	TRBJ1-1	TGTGCCAGTAGCCGTTCGAGCCTGAACACTGAAGCTTTCTTT	CASSRSSLNTEAFF
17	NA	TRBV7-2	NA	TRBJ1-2	TGTGCCAGCAGCTTCCATATCCGAGCGACTACCCTCTATGGCTACACCTTC	CASSFHIRATTLYGYTF
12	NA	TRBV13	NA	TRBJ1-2	TGTGCCAGCAGCTTATTTGTCGAGGAGTGCACCTTC	CASSLFVEECTF
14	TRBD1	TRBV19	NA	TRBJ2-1	TGTGCCAGTAGCGCCGGGACAGTGTACAATGAGCAGTTCTTC	CASSAGTVYNEQFF
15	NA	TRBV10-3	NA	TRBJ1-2	TGTGCCATCAGCCCCTGCGGGGAACGGCCCTATGGCTACACCTTC	CAISPCGERPYGYTF
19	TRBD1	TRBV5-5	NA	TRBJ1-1	TGTGCCAGCAGCCCCATCAGGGACAGGAAGGTGGAGGCGAACACTGAAGCTTTCTTT	CASSPIRDRKVEANTEAFF
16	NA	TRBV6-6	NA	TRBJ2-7	TGTGCCAGCAGTTCTCCAAGGCAGGATACATCCTACGAGCAGTACTTC	CASSSPRQDTSYEQYF
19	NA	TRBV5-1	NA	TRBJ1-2	TGCGCCAGCAGCTTGGTGGCGGGTCCAGAAGAAAACGCTAACTATGGCTACACCTTC	CASSLVAGPEENANYGYTF
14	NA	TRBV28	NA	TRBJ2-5	TGTGCCAGCAGTTTATGTGGATCCGGGGAGACCCAGTACTTC	CASSLCGSGETQYF
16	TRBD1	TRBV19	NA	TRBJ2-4	TGTGCCAGTAGTATACCAAATACCGGGACAGGGATCATTCAGTACTTC	CASSIPNTGTGIIQYF
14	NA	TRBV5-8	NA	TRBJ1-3	TGTGCCAGCAGGCTACCGAACTCGGGAAACACCATATATTTT	CASRLPNSGNTIYF
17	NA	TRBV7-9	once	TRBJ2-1	TGTGCCAGCAGCTGTATGTCAGGGACACCAGACTACAATGAGCAGTTCTTC	CASSCMSGTPDYNEQFF
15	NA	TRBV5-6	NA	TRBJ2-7	TGTGCCAGCAGCTTGGCGTCTCCCCCCGGGGGCGAGCAGTACTTC	CASSLASPPGGEQYF
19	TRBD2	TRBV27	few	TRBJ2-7	TGTGCCAGCAGTCGGCCGGGACTAGCGGGGGCTCACCCCGGGGGCGAGCAGTACTTC	CASSRPGLAGAHPGGEQYF
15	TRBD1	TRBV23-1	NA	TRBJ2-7	TGCGCCAGCAGTCACAGCTGGGGACAGGGTCGAGAGCAGTACTTC	CASSHSWGQGREQYF
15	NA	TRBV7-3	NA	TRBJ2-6	TGTGCCAGCAGCTTACCCCGTTCGGGGGCCAACGTCCTGACTTTC	CASSLPRSGANVLTF
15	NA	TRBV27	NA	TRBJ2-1	TGTGCCAGCAGTTTATCGTTCAAGGGGGTTGATGAGCAGTTCTTC	CASSLSFKGVDEQFF
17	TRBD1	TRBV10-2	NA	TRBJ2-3	TGCGCCAGCAGTGAGTTGACAGGGGCCGAGGGCACAGATACGCAGTATTTT	CASSELTGAEGTDTQYF
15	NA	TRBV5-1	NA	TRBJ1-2	TGCGCCAGCAGCTTGAGCGGTGGGGTAGGATATGGCTACACCTTC	CASSLSGGVGYGYTF
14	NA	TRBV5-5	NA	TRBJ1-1	TGTGCCAGCAGCAATGGGGCTAAGAACACTGAAGCTTTCTTT	CASSNGAKNTEAFF
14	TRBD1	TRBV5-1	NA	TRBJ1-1	TGCGCCAGCAGCTCGCCGCCTCCGGGACAGGCCGCTTTCTTT	CASSSPPPGQAAFF
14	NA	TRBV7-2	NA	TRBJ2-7	TGTGCCAGCAGCCCCGGAGGACCGGGCTACGAGCAGTACTTC	CASSPGGPGYEQYF
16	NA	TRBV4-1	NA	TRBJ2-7	TGCGCCAGCAGCCAAGATCGGAGGGTTAGCTCCTACGAGCAGTACTTC	CASSQDRRVSSYEQYF
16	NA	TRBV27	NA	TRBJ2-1	TGTGCCAGCAGTTTATCGACTGGGGCGCTTTACAATGAGCAGTTCTTC	CASSLSTGALYNEQFF
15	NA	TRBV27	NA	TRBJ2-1	TGTGCCAGCAGGGGGCTATCAAACAATTACAATGAGCAGTTCTTC	CASRGLSNNYNEQFF
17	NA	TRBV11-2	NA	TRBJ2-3	TGTGCCAGCAGCCCCCCCGGACGATTAGCGAGCACAGATACGCAGTATTTT	CASSPPGRLASTDTQYF
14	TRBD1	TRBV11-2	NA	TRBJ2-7	TGTGCCAGCAGCGCCGGGACAGGCTCCTACGAGCAGTACTTC	CASSAGTGSYEQYF
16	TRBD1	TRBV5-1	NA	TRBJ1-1	TGCGCCAGCAGCTCCCCACGGGACAGGGGTTTCACTGAAGCTTTCTTT	CASSSPRDRGFTEAFF
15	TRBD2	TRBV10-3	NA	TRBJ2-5	TGTGCCATCAGATTGGGTCTAGCGGGGGGAGAGACCCAGTACTTC	CAIRLGLAGGETQYF
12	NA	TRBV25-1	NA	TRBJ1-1	TGTGCCAGCAGTCGACATGGCCCTGAAGCTTTCTTT	CASSRHGPEAFF
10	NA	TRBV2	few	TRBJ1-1	TGTGCCAGCACAGGACTTGAAGCTTTCTTT	CASTGLEAFF
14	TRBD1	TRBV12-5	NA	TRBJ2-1	TGTGCTAGCAGCCGGGACAGGGCGATCAATGAGCAGTTCTTC	CASSRDRAINEQFF
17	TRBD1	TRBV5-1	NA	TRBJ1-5	TGCGCCAGCAGCAATTATCCTCCGGGACAGGGTGTGGGGCCCCAGCATTTT	CASSNYPPGQGVGPQHF
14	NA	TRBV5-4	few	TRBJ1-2	TGTGCCAGCAGCCAACTAACAGGGTCAGGTGGCTACACCTTC	CASSQLTGSGGYTF
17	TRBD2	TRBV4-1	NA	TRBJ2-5	TGCGCCAGCAGCCAGGGCCAGACTAGCGGGGGCCACGAGACCCAGTACTTC	CASSQGQTSGGHETQYF
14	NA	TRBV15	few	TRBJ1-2	TGTGCCACCAGCAGAGATAGTCTGATCTATGGCTACACCTTC	CATSRDSLIYGYTF
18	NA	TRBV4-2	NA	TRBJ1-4	TGTGCCAGCAGCCAAGAAAGGATGAGGAGTGCAACTAATGAAAAACTGTTTTTT	CASSQERMRSATNEKLFF
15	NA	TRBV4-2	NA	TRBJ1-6	TGTGCCAGCAGCCAAGGAGGGGGACATAAGGCATCGCTCCACTTT	CASSQGGGHKASLHF
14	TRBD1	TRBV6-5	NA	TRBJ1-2	TGTGCCAGCAAGGGGGACAGGGAAGGGTGTGGCTACACCTTC	CASKGDREGCGYTF
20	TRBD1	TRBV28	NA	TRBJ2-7	TGTGCCAGCAGTTCCCCTCGGGACAGGGACCCCCAAATGACACGGGACGAGCAGTACTTC	CASSSPRDRDPQMTRDEQYF
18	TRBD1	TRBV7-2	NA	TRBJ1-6	TGTGCCAGCAGCTTAGGATTTTGGGGACAGGCTAGGAATTCACCCCTCCACTTT	CASSLGFWGQARNSPLHF
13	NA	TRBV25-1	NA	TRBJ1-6	TGTGCCAGCAGTGTTCAGGGGAATTCACCCCTCCACTTT	CASSVQGNSPLHF
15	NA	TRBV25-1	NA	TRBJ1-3	TGTGCCAGCACCGATAGGGGCATCTCTGGAAACACCATATATTTT	CASTDRGISGNTIYF
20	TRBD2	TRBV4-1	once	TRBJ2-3	TGCGCCAGCAGCCAAGCTGGCCAGGACGAGCGGGGCACTAGCACAGATACGCAGTATTTT	CASSQAGQDERGTSTDTQYF
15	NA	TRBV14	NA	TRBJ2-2	TGTGCCAGCAGCCAAACGGGGGACTCAACCGGGGAGCTGTTTTTT	CASSQTGDSTGELFF
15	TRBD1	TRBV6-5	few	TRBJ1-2	TGTGCCAGCAGTTACAGGGACAGGGCTTACCGTGGCTACACCTTC	CASSYRDRAYRGYTF
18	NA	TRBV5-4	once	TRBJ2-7	TGTGCCAGCAGCCCGAACCCGGGACACGGTATTACTACCTACGAGCAGTACTTC	CASSPNPGHGITTYEQYF
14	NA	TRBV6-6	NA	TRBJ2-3	TGTGCCAGCAGCTACTCGGGACTCGCCGATACGCAGTATTTT	CASSYSGLADTQYF
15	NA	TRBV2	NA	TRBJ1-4	TGTGCCAGCAGTGGAGGGCGGGGAGAAGGCAAAAAACTGTTTTTT	CASSGGRGEGKKLFF
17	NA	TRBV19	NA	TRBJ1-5	TGTGCCAGTAGGGGTCGTGGGGGGTGGGATAGCAATCAGCCCCAGCATTTT	CASRGRGGWDSNQPQHF